This TCR beta chain was identified in a study of blood T cell repertoires in COVID-19 (dated by TCRdb to between 2020 and 2021). About the study as a whole: Samples covering the acute and convalescent phases of COVID-19 were provided by collaborators in the United States, Italy and Spain. The dataset comprised deeply sampled blood TCRbeta repertoires from subjects exposed to, actively infected with, or recovered from COVID-19. Where available, HLA class I and class II types were taken from metadata supplied by the sample provider and were not determined by assay-based typing. The sample metadata nearly always contained a de-identified subject ID, COVID-19 status, age in years and sex. Samples were obtained from the ongoing ImmuneRACE study (first 160 participants) and from 1,254 subjects provided by 6 global collaborators. The material from the prospective study consisted of cDNA or gDNA derived from T cells, B-cell-depleted T cells, or PBMCs. The repertoires were released in a freely available public database meant as a resource for research on the immune response to SARS-CoV-2. Study-wide conclusions, independent of this receptor: How much clinical and demographic metadata was included differed by source and by participant, and the metadata was provided uncurated.

The collaborating institutions used their own protocols to collect whole blood in K2EDTA tubes. For TCRbeta analysis, collaborators shipped samples in one of three forms: frozen whole blood, isolated PBMCs, or DNA extracted from either of those sample types. Comment on this clone: No antigen is known for it. Per-base qualities were not stored, and no clone one base away is much larger.

TCRbeta CDR3 regions were amplified from genomic DNA using the immunoSEQ Assay, a bias-controlled multiplex PCR. The authors processed their data as follows. Nucleated cell counts per sample were estimated from amplification of reference gene primers within the assay. To quantify the absolute abundance of each unique TCRbeta CDR3 rearrangement, sequence reads were collapsed and filtered. For each sample, productive Simpson clonality was calculated as the square root of Simpson's diversity index over productive rearrangements. This immuneACCESS table, as held by TCRdb, lists in-frame sequences with V and J called but not all clones. Of the missing ones, under half trace to an unresolved V gene in checked studies; the others have no known cause. The V and J calls and clone size are taken from that table; D and trimming were inferred from the DNA. This sample is represented by about 200,000 clones; roughly nine tenths of them were singletons. Roughly 2% of the sample rests with the top ten.

Relative to germline, V is missing 0 bases and J is missing 6 bases, with 7 bases of the junction outside any gene match. The germline V gene sets CDR1 to KGHSH and CDR2 to LQKENI. The CDR3, cysteine through phenylalanine, is 16 amino acids long. The kept DNA is CDR3 alone, 48 bases in frame from the first base. The sequenced sample consisted of peripheral blood. This sequence uses TRBV18 and TRBJ2-3; 9 of the junction bases match TRBD2. This receptor was identified in a woman in her forties or fifties with acute or convalescent COVID-19. The nucleotides read TGTGCCAGCTCACCACCAAGAGCGGGAGGTGATGATACGCAGTATTTT. This is translated as CASSPPRAGGDDTQYF.